The source of this T cell receptor (beta chain) is a study of early T cells in non-severe SARS-CoV-2 infection. This clonotype was recorded many times. Each CDR3 protein is one row after TCRdb ran MiXCR on the 5' RACE reads. The sample has more than 65,000 distinct CDR3 sequences; more than 3.5% are singletons. The sequenced sample was whole blood, obtained at baseline. The TCR originated in an adult who was a healthcare worker with PCR-confirmed SARS-CoV-2 infection or an uninfected control (not recorded which). The donor label of this sample is uncertain.

The CDR3 DNA reads as TGTGCCTGGAGTGCAGGGTTAGAGCAGTACTTC. Its translation: CAWSAGLEQYF. The chain employs TRBV30 and TRBJ2-7, with a weak D call TRBD1 (5 bases). V lost 1 base and J 7 bases, leaving 8 bases between the germline ends. CDR1 is GTSNPN, CDR2 SVGIG, per germline (reference sequence). This CDR3 region has 11 residues.